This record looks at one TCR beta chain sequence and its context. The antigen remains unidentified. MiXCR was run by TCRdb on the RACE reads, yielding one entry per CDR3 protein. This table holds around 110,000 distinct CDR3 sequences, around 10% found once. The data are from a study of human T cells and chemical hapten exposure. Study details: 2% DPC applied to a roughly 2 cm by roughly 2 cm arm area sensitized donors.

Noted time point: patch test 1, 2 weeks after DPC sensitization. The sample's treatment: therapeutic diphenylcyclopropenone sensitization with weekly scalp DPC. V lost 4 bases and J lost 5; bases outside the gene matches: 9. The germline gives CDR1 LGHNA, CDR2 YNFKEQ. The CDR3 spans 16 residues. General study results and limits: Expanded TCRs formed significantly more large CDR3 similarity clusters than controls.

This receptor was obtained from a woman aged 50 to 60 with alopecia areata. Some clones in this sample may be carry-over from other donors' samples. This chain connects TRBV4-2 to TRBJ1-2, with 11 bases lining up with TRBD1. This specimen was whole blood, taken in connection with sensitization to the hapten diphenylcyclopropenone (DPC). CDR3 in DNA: TGTGCCAGCAGCCTCTCAGGACAGGGGGCAAGGTATGGCTACACCTTC. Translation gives CASSLSGQGARYGYTF.